The rows below give T cell receptor beta chains drawn from one sample of a study of blood T cells in healthy people across ages. TCRdb used MiXCR to reprocess the 5' RACE reads, holding one entry per CDR3 protein. The sample includes hundreds of thousands of distinct CDR3 sequences, about 43% of them seen just once. Sequencing was done on a sample of blood. Every receptor here comes from a man older than 75 in good health. Both conserved end residues are part of each CDR3. D genes are given only for firm matches. The listing skips clone size in some rows; elsewhere it reads once, few, many or a size class.

CASSLEDRVATGELFF | TGTGCCAGCAGCTTAGAAGACAGGGTCGCCACCGGGGAGCTGTTTTTT | TRBJ2-2 | - | TRBV7-2 | TRBD1
CASRGGTNDNEQFF | TGTGCCAGCAGGGGGGGGACTAACGACAATGAGCAGTTCTTC | TRBJ2-1 | few | TRBV2 | TRBD2
CASSSSQGSGNQPQHF | TGTGCCAGCAGTAGCTCCCAGGGGTCGGGCAATCAGCCCCAGCATTTT | TRBJ1-5 | - | TRBV12-3/TRBV12-4 | -
CASRPHDSGANVLTF | TGTGCCAGCAGGCCCCACGACTCTGGGGCCAACGTCCTGACTTTC | TRBJ2-6 | once | TRBV9 | -
CASSIRDGTEAFF | TGTGCCAGCAGCATCCGGGACGGCACTGAAGCTTTCTTT | TRBJ1-1 | - | TRBV7-2 | -
CASSQEGLAARRGIQYF | TGTGCCAGCAGCCAAGAAGGGCTAGCGGCTAGAAGGGGCATTCAGTACTTC | TRBJ2-4 | - | TRBV3-1 | TRBD2
CASSIRETQYF | TGTGCCAGTAGTATAAGGGAGACCCAGTACTTC | TRBJ2-5 | many | TRBV19 | -
CSARETGRSEQFF | TGCAGTGCTAGAGAAACGGGTCGGAGTGAGCAGTTCTTC | TRBJ2-1 | - | TRBV20-1 | -
CSVAQGSGGTKTEAFF | TGCAGCGTTGCCCAGGGGAGCGGAGGGACTAAGACTGAAGCTTTCTTT | TRBJ1-1 | few | TRBV29-1 | -
CATAGGANSYEQYF | TGTGCCACCGCGGGCGGGGCCAACTCCTACGAGCAGTACTTC | TRBJ2-7 | - | TRBV10-3 | -
CASSQDKLAGGNEQFF | TGTGCCAGCAGCCAAGATAAGCTAGCGGGAGGGAATGAGCAGTTCTTC | TRBJ2-1 | - | TRBV4-2 | TRBD2
CASSLLSGMSRSTQYF | TGTGCCAGCAGCTTGTTGTCGGGAATGAGCCGGTCTACGCAGTATTTT | TRBJ2-3 | - | TRBV5-8 | -
CASSSNPLDTDTQYF | TGTGCCAGCAGCTCGAACCCTCTAGACACAGATACGCAGTATTTT | TRBJ2-3 | few | TRBV11-3 | -
CASGPELNPAYEQYF | TGTGCTAGTGGTCCCGAATTGAACCCGGCCTACGAGCAGTACTTC | TRBJ2-7 | few | TRBV12-5 | -
CASSVLYYEQYF | TGTGCCAGCAGTGTTCTGTACTACGAGCAGTACTTC | TRBJ2-7 | few | TRBV2 | -
CSVVGRPGDEQFF | TGCAGCGTGGTGGGACGCCCAGGCGATGAGCAGTTCTTC | TRBJ2-1 | many | TRBV29-1 | -
CASSLLGTGTSDEQYF | TGTGCCAGCAGCTTGCTGGGGACAGGGACTTCGGATGAGCAGTACTTC | TRBJ2-5 | - | TRBV5-6 | TRBD1
CSAKHPSGTLHEQYF | TGCAGTGCTAAGCATCCTAGCGGTACCCTCCATGAGCAGTACTTC | TRBJ2-5 | - | TRBV20-1 | TRBD2
CASRPQGGLDTQYF | TGTGCCAGCAGACCACAGGGAGGTTTAGATACGCAGTATTTT | TRBJ2-3 | many | TRBV6-1 | -
CASGESGRSYNEQFF | TGTGCCAGCGGTGAGAGCGGGAGGTCCTACAATGAGCAGTTCTTC | TRBJ2-1 | - | TRBV6-1 | TRBD2
CSVRSVGSTDTQYF | TGCAGCGTCCGCTCGGTGGGGAGCACAGATACGCAGTATTTT | TRBJ2-3 | - | TRBV29-1 | -
CASSQDGRLAGGLGTGELFF | TGCGCCAGCAGCCAAGATGGGAGACTAGCGGGAGGTTTGGGCACCGGGGAGCTGTTTTTT | TRBJ2-2 | - | TRBV4-3 | TRBD2